A single sample is the source of the 6 T cell receptor beta chains below, sequenced in a study of control samples from healthy donors and cancer patients. The protocol was immunoSEQ multiplex PCR, while the TCRdb copy is restricted to in-frame clones and leaves out a portion. This sample yields fewer than 100,000 clones, of which roughly 84% are seen a single time; 5.7% belongs to the top ten. The sample taken for sequencing was blood. All receptors derive from a woman in her fifties or sixties in good health.

The genes are TRBV2 and TRBJ2-4, with 9 positions matching TRBD1. The CDR3 has 16 amino acids. V lost 11 bases to trimming and J lost 2 bases; unmatched junction nucleotides: 13. The germline CDR1 and CDR2 sequences are SNHLY and FYNNEI. DNA for the CDR3: TGTGCCCTCAGGGGAGGACAGGGGATAACCAAAAACATTCAGTACTTC. Translated, it gives CALRGGQGITKNIQYF.

J is TRBJ2-7 and V is TRBV5-4; tentatively, D is TRBD1 (6 bases). CDR1 SGHNT and CDR2 YYREEE come from the germline V gene (reference sequence). This CDR3 spans 15 amino acids. V lost 6 bases and J 2 bases, leaving 18 bases between the germline ends. This CDR3 reads CASTAPGHGTYEQYF. The CDR3 DNA is TGTGCCAGCACCGCACCGGGACACGGGACCTACGAGCAGTACTTC.

The rearrangement joins TRBV2 to TRBJ1-2, with D perhaps TRBD1 (6 bases). Germline loops: CDR1 SNHLY, CDR2 FYNNEI. The length of the CDR3 is 13 residues. V was clipped by 5 bases and J by 3 bases, with 10 bases between them. CDR3 sequence reads: CASSTGKDYGYTF. DNA for the CDR3: TGTGCCAGCAGTACAGGGAAGGACTATGGCTACACCTTC.

V and J are TRBV11-2 and TRBJ1-1; no reliable D call. The CDR3 is 11 residues long. Germline assignment: CDR1 SGHAT and CDR2 FQNNGV. Trimming left V 6 bases short and J 2 bases short, with 4 bases between. CDR3 nucleotides: TGTGCCAGCAGGAAAAACACTGAAGCTTTCTTT. Amino acids: CASRKNTEAFF.

The rearrangement joins TRBV5-6 to TRBJ1-2; D not resolved. Germline assignment: CDR1 SGHDT and CDR2 YYEEEE. V shed 2 bases and J shed 6 bases, with 2 bases lying between them. This CDR3 has 10 residues. The CDR3 bases are TGTGCCAGCAGCTTTGATGGCTACACCTTC. It translates to CASSFDGYTF.

This chain links TRBV10-3 with TRBJ1-1; no clear D gene. The CDR3 contains 13 residues. V was clipped by 6 bases and J by 1 base, with 9 bases between them. Germline V gives CDR1 ENHRY, CDR2 SYGVKD. The CDR3 sequence is CAIRGRQNTEAFF. CDR3 in DNA: TGTGCCATCAGGGGTCGGCAGAACACTGAAGCTTTCTTT.